This is a list of T cell receptor beta chains from one sample in a study of blood T cell repertoires in COVID-19. TCRdb's copy holds only in-frame clones and misses some; the assay was immunoSEQ multiplex PCR. The repertoire holds some 150,000 clones, with about 85% as singletons. The sample consisted of peripheral blood. The receptors were sampled from a woman aged 40 to 50 with active or convalescent COVID-19. CDR3s include the opening cysteine and the closing phenylalanine or tryptophan. Each record gives: V gene, J gene, D gene, clone size, CDR3 protein, CDR3 DNA. The D gene is left open where the match is weak. Clone size is not always given. Where it is, it says once, few, many or a class for expanded clones.

V: TRBV25-1; J: TRBJ1-4; D: NA; size: NA; CDR3: CASSDGTSSNEKLFF; DNA: TGTGCCAGCAGTGATGGGACTTCTTCAAATGAAAAACTGTTTTTT
V: TRBV11-2; J: TRBJ2-3; D: TRBD2; size: NA; CDR3: CASSLVGGGATDTQYF; DNA: TGTGCCAGCAGCTTAGTGGGCGGGGGGGCCACAGATACGCAGTATTTT
V: TRBV13; J: TRBJ2-7; D: TRBD1; size: NA; CDR3: CASSKRGQWNEQYF; DNA: TGTGCCAGCAGCAAGAGGGGGCAATGGAACGAGCAGTACTTC
V: TRBV6-5; J: TRBJ1-5; D: NA; size: NA; CDR3: CASSYLSQGNQPQHF; DNA: TGTGCCAGCAGTTACTTGTCCCAGGGAAATCAGCCCCAGCATTTT
V: TRBV7-2; J: TRBJ2-7; D: TRBD2; size: NA; CDR3: CASSLGRLAGAPSYEQYF; DNA: TGTGCCAGCAGCTTAGGGCGACTAGCGGGGGCGCCGTCCTACGAGCAGTACTTC
V: TRBV6-5; J: TRBJ1-3; D: NA; size: NA; CDR3: CASSYGSGAGNTIYF; DNA: TGTGCCAGCAGTTACGGATCAGGGGCTGGAAACACCATATATTTT
V: TRBV3-1/TRBV3-2; J: TRBJ1-1; D: TRBD1; size: NA; CDR3: CASSQSAGGRGAFF; DNA: TGTGCCAGCAGCCAATCGGCAGGGGGCCGGGGAGCTTTCTTT
V: TRBV5-4; J: TRBJ2-4; D: TRBD1; size: NA; CDR3: CASSSLDRVDGNIQYF; DNA: TGTGCCAGCAGCTCACTTGACAGGGTCGACGGAAACATTCAGTACTTC
V: TRBV6-6; J: TRBJ2-7; D: TRBD2; size: NA; CDR3: CASSDTGGSTYEQYF; DNA: TGTGCCAGCAGCGATACCGGGGGGTCCACCTACGAGCAGTACTTC
V: TRBV4-2; J: TRBJ1-6; D: TRBD1; size: few; CDR3: CASSRAPGQGDSPLHF; DNA: TGTGCCAGCAGCCGGGCCCCGGGACAGGGAGACTCACCCCTCCACTTT
V: TRBV3-1/TRBV3-2; J: TRBJ1-1; D: NA; size: NA; CDR3: CASSQLQGNTEAFF; DNA: TGTGCCAGCAGCCAACTACAGGGGAACACTGAAGCTTTCTTT
V: TRBV11-2; J: TRBJ1-6; D: NA; size: NA; CDR3: CASSPGVVISPLHF; DNA: TGTGCCAGCAGTCCCGGGGTGGTTATTTCACCCCTCCACTTT
V: TRBV14; J: TRBJ2-1; D: NA; size: NA; CDR3: CASSQVPSDREGHEQFF; DNA: TGTGCCAGCAGCCAAGTACCCTCGGACAGGGAGGGGCATGAGCAGTTCTTC
V: TRBV20-1; J: TRBJ2-7; D: NA; size: NA; CDR3: CSASPGSTDEQYF; DNA: TGCAGTGCTAGTCCCGGGAGTACCGACGAGCAGTACTTC
V: TRBV5-6; J: TRBJ2-3; D: TRBD2; size: NA; CDR3: CASSGQGGDTQYF; DNA: TGTGCCAGCAGCGGGCAGGGAGGGGATACGCAGTATTTT
V: TRBV11-2; J: TRBJ2-7; D: TRBD2; size: NA; CDR3: CASSHETSGSYEQYF; DNA: TGTGCCAGCAGCCACGAGACTAGCGGGTCCTACGAGCAGTACTTC
V: TRBV30; J: TRBJ2-6; D: TRBD1; size: NA; CDR3: CAWSVRRGQGARTNVLTF; DNA: TGTGCCTGGAGTGTAAGGAGGGGCCAGGGGGCGCGGACCAACGTCCTGACTTTC
V: TRBV7-2; J: TRBJ2-4; D: TRBD2; size: NA; CDR3: CASSQQVSGGQYF; DNA: TGTGCCAGCAGCCAACAGGTTTCGGGGGGTCAGTACTTC
V: TRBV29-1; J: TRBJ2-3; D: NA; size: NA; CDR3: CSVRSSSYTDTQYF; DNA: TGCAGCGTTCGGTCGTCGTCTTACACAGATACGCAGTATTTT
V: TRBV23-1; J: TRBJ1-2; D: NA; size: once; CDR3: CASSHPDRSYGYTF; DNA: TGCGCCAGCAGTCACCCTGACAGAAGTTATGGCTACACCTTC